These 23 T cell receptor beta chains share one sample of origin, sequenced in a study of CD8+ T cells in alopecia areata. In each case, RNA was isolated and then reverse transcribed into cDNA as the sequencing template. Produced via immunoSEQ multiplex PCR; TCRdb's table is partial and in-frame only. Of 100,000 to 150,000 clones in the sample, approximately 57% were seen once. The treatment is: oral pan-JAK inhibitor, 5-10 mg twice daily. The sample in question was CD4+ T cells sorted from blood, obtained at week 4, from a patient treated with tofacitinib. The origin of the receptors is a human donor with alopecia areata.

The chain employs TRBV29-1 and TRBJ1-2; 8 bases map to TRBD1. CDR1 and CDR2 from the germline V gene are SQVTM and ANQGSEA. This CDR3 is 12 amino acids long. V gave up 4 bases and J gave up 8 bases; unmatched junction bases: 6. CDR3 in DNA: TGCAGCGTTGGCCAGGGGGCGGAGGGCTACACCTTC. It specifies CSVGQGAEGYTF. Full variable domain (rest looked up from reference TRBV29-1 and TRBJ1-2): SAVISQKPSRDICQRGTSLTIQCQVDSQVTMMFWYRQQPGQSLTLIATANQGSEATYESGFVIDKFPISRPNLTFSTLTVSNMSPEDSSIYLCSVGQGAEGYTFGSGTRLTVV.

J is TRBJ2-5 and V is TRBV21-1. TRBV21-1 is flagged as a pseudogene. CDR3 length: 13 residues. CDR3 protein: CASSKGLGETQYF. The CDR3 bases are TGTGCCAGCAGCAAAGGGTTGGGAGAGACCCAGTACTTC.

CDR3: CAISGEGNYGYTF. CDR3 coding DNA: TGTGCCATCAGTGGTGAGGGGAACTATGGCTACACCTTC. This chain links TRBV10-3 with TRBJ1-2; D may be TRBD1 (5 bases). The CDR3 is made up of 13 amino acids. CDR1 ENHRY and CDR2 SYGVKD come from the germline V gene. Trimming took off 4 bases at V and 2 bases at J, with 8 bases between the two ends.

The rearrangement links TRBV6-5 to TRBJ2-7, with 12 positions matching TRBD2. J gave up 7 bases and V 7 bases, and 5 bases lay outside the gene matches. CDR1 and CDR2 from the germline V gene are MNHEY and SVGAGI. CDR3 length: 13 residues. CDR3 in amino acids: CASTGTSGWEQYF. CDR3 DNA: TGTGCCAGCACTGGGACTAGCGGGTGGGAGCAGTACTTC.

This clone was seen just once. In DNA, the CDR3 is TGTGCCAGCAGAGACGGGGGGGCTGGCACCGGGGAGCTGTTTTTT. Protein sequence: CASRDGGAGTGELFF. The chain is built from TRBV6-4 and TRBJ2-2; TRBD2 matches at 8 bases. V shed 6 bases, J shed 4 bases, and the junction held 7 bases outside the gene matches. Looked up from germline, CDR1 is MRHNA and CDR2 is SNTAGT. The CDR3 consists of 15 residues.

The chain recombines TRBV6-5 with TRBJ2-7, with 9 bases matching TRBD1. The CDR3 has 15 residues. Germline assignment: CDR1 MNHEY and CDR2 SVGAGI. The V and J ends lost 4 bases and 7 bases, in that order; junction bases with no gene match: 11. DNA of the CDR3: TGTGCCAGCAGTTTCCGACAGGGGGGCTTAGGGGAGCAGTACTTC. Its translation: CASSFRQGGLGEQYF.

This sequence joins TRBV25-1 and TRBJ2-6; D not resolved. Trimming took off 6 bases at V and 2 bases at J, with 5 bases between the two ends. The CDR3 consists of 13 residues. Germline-derived CDR1 and CDR2 are MGHDK and SYGVNS. The CDR3 reads CASRRAGANVLTF. CDR3 nucleotide sequence: TGTGCCAGCAGACGGGCTGGGGCCAACGTCCTGACTTTC.

The chain is built from TRBV5-6 and TRBJ2-5, with D tentatively TRBD2 (5 bases). CDR1 and CDR2 (germline): SGHDT, YYEEEE. This CDR3 contains 13 residues. Trimming stripped 0 bases from V and 9 bases from J, with 12 bases between. CDR3: CASSLAGSQAQYF. Written as DNA, the CDR3 is TGTGCCAGCAGCTTGGCGGGGTCCCAGGCCCAGTACTTC. Full variable domain (missing parts from reference TRBV5-6 and TRBJ2-5): DAGVTQSPTHLIKTRGQQVTLRCSPKSGHDTVSWYQQALGQGPQFIFQYYEEEERQRGNFPDRFSGHQFPNYSSELNVNALLLGDSALYLCASSLAGSQAQYFGPGTRLLVL.

The V and J genes are TRBV6-5 and TRBJ1-2; D perhaps matches TRBD1 (6 bases). The V end lost 2 bases, the J end lost 5 bases, and 9 bases lay between the germline ends. CDR1 and CDR2 from the germline V gene are MNHEY and SVGAGI. The CDR3 is 13 amino acids. CDR3 in amino acids: CASSYRQGYGYTF. The CDR3 DNA follows: TGTGCCAGCAGTTACAGGCAGGGGTATGGCTACACCTTC.

The V gene is TRBV7-9, the J gene TRBJ2-3; TRBD2 matches 11 bases. Germline CDR1 reads SEHNR; CDR2 reads FQNEAQ (reference sequence). The ends lost 3 bases at V and 2 bases at J; junction bases unmatched: 10. CDR3 size: 18 residues. CDR3 sequence reads: CASSFTSGSLRTTDTQYF. The CDR3, as DNA: TGTGCCAGCAGCTTCACTAGCGGGAGCCTCCGGACCACAGATACGCAGTATTTT.

The gene calls are TRBV11-1 and TRBJ1-4, with D hard to call. The V and J ends lost 5 bases and 8 bases respectively, with 12 bases between them. CDR3 length equals 13 residues. Germline CDR1 and CDR2: SGHAT and FQDESV (reference sequence). CDR3 DNA: TGTGCCAGCAGCCCTGGTGACGGCGAAAAACTGTTTTTT. Amino acids: CASSPGDGEKLFF.

The J gene is TRBJ2-1, the V gene TRBV29-1; possible D gene TRBD1, 7 bases. Deletions cut 4 bases from V and 6 bases from J, with 16 bases between. The CDR3 length is 14 residues. Germline V lookup: CDR1 SQVTM, CDR2 ANQGSEA. CDR3 nucleotide sequence: TGCAGCGTTGCGAGGGCCCAGGGGGGCAATGAGCAGTTCTTC. This sequence encodes CSVARAQGGNEQFF.

In its sample, this clone was seen a few times. This sequence joins TRBV19 and TRBJ2-6; D possibly corresponds to TRBD1 (7 bases). V was pared by 5 bases and J by 2 bases, with 16 bases between. Germline V lookup: CDR1 LNHDA, CDR2 SQIVND (reference sequence). This CDR3 is built from 17 residues. In DNA form, the CDR3 reads TGTGCCAGTAGTCCCGGATGGAGGGGGCCTGGGGCCAACGTCCTGACTTTC. Protein: CASSPGWRGPGANVLTF.

The V call is TRBV13, the J call TRBJ2-7; D is ambiguous. This CDR3 region has 15 residues. Trimming stripped 2 bases from V and 3 bases from J, with 14 bases between. CDR1 is PRHDT and CDR2 is FYEKMQ in the germline V gene (reference sequence). The CDR3 region has the DNA TGTGCCAGCAGCTTAAACCAGGCAGTCCACTACGAGCAGTACTTC. As protein: CASSLNQAVHYEQYF.

This chain uses TRBV10-3 with TRBJ2-2, with 12 bases matching TRBD2. Germline loops: CDR1 ENHRY, CDR2 SYGVKD. The CDR3 runs to 16 residues. The trim removed 2 bases at V and 7 bases at J, leaving 5 bases unmatched. CDR3 sequence reads: CAISERQTSGGGELFF. The CDR3 nucleotides are TGTGCCATCAGTGAGCGGCAGACTAGCGGGGGCGGGGAGCTGTTTTTT.

V and J are TRBV6-6 and TRBJ1-5; possible D gene TRBD1, 6 bases. The CDR3 is 13 amino acids. V shed 7 bases and J shed 6 bases, with 13 bases lying between them. CDR1 is MNHNY, CDR2 SVGAGI, per germline (reference sequence). The CDR3: CASTQGLAQPQHF. CDR3 bases: TGTGCCAGCACCCAGGGGTTAGCTCAGCCCCAGCATTTT.

CDR3 loop: CASSDGTGDTEAFF. The CDR3 coding sequence is TGTGCCAGCAGTGACGGGACAGGGGACACTGAAGCTTTCTTT. The chain carries TRBV2 and TRBJ1-1, with 10 bases aligning to TRBD1. CDR3 length: 14 residues. Germline CDR1 is SNHLY and CDR2 is FYNNEI. The J segment lost 3 bases and the V segment lost 3 bases, leaving 1 base of the junction unmatched.

Here the CDR3 DNA reads TGTGCCAGCAGCGTAGCAGAGGGGTATGGCTACACCTTC. Translation gives CASSVAEGYGYTF. The rearrangement uses TRBV9 and TRBJ1-2; TRBD1 is a possible D gene (5 bases). Germline assignment: CDR1 SGDLS and CDR2 YYNGEE. The CDR3 contains 13 residues. V lost 0 bases and J lost 5, with 8 bases in between.

The rearrangement links TRBV5-6 to TRBJ1-1, with D perhaps matching TRBD1 (6 bases). The V end was cut by 3 bases, the J end by 11 bases, with 17 bases between. The length of the CDR3 is 13 residues. Germline loops: CDR1 SGHDT, CDR2 YYEEEE. The CDR3 DNA follows: TGTGCCAGCAGCTCAAACTACAGGGTGCAGGCTTTCTTT. This translates into CASSSNYRVQAFF.

The V and J genes are TRBV7-9 and TRBJ1-5; 8 bases fit TRBD1. This CDR3 is 16 amino acids long. The J segment lost 6 bases and the V segment lost 1 base, leaving 8 bases of the junction unmatched. The V gene's germline CDR1 is SEHNR and CDR2 FQNEAQ (reference sequence). CDR3 sequence reads: CASSLGVTGGSQPQHF. DNA for the CDR3: TGTGCCAGCAGCTTAGGGGTAACAGGGGGAAGTCAGCCCCAGCATTTT.

This sequence joins TRBV29-1 and TRBJ2-7, with D perhaps matching TRBD1 or TRBD2 (5 bases each). The CDR3 totals 15 residues. Trimming left V 6 bases short and J 3 bases short, with 21 bases between. CDR1 is SQVTM, CDR2 ANQGSEA, per germline. The CDR3 nucleotides are TGCAGCGTCGGATACCCCGGGACGGACCTCTACGAGCAGTACTTC. This encodes CSVGYPGTDLYEQYF.

CDR3 sequence reads: CASSPGLAGTTDTQYF. The CDR3 DNA is TGTGCCAGCTCACCAGGACTAGCGGGGACCACAGATACGCAGTATTTT. J is TRBJ2-3 and V is TRBV18; 12 bases are a match to TRBD2. Germline loops: CDR1 KGHSH, CDR2 LQKENI. The ends lost 2 bases at V and 2 bases at J; junction bases unmatched: 2. The CDR3 is 16 amino acids.

This clone appeared a single time. The chain is built from TRBV30 and TRBJ1-1; D might be TRBD1 (5 bases). Germline V CDR1 and CDR2: GTSNPN, SVGIG (reference sequence). Trimming shortened V by 1 base and J by 3 bases, and 9 bases separated the two germline ends. CDR3 length equals 13 residues. CDR3 loop: CAWSGGQHTEAFF. DNA of the CDR3: TGTGCCTGGAGTGGGGGCCAGCACACTGAAGCTTTCTTT.